The 17 T cell receptor beta chains below come from one sample, sequenced in a study of blood T cell repertoires in COVID-19 (dated by TCRdb to 2018 to 2021). The library came from the immunoSEQ multiplex PCR assay. Drawn from immuneACCESS, this table holds only the in-frame rearrangements with V and J called that TCRdb kept. Clones are partly lost; checked studies trace under half to an unresolved V gene and leave the rest unexplained. The sample table holds around 400,000 clones, of which approximately 90% were seen once. The top ten constitute 1.4% to 1.5% of the sample. The specimen sequenced was PBMCs or T cells enriched from blood (not recorded which). These receptors all come from a woman under 30 who had been exposed to COVID-19.

The genes are TRBV7-9 and TRBJ2-7; the match to TRBD1 covers 8 bases. The CDR3 runs to 15 residues. V lost 4 bases to trimming and J lost 6 bases; unmatched junction nucleotides: 11. Looked up from germline, CDR1 is SEHNR and CDR2 is FQNEAQ (reference sequence). This chain's CDR3 is CASSSLTGDAVEQYF. Written as DNA, the CDR3 is TGTGCCAGCAGCTCCCTGACAGGGGATGCAGTCGAGCAGTACTTC.

CDR3 sequence: CASTSLGNTQYF. The CDR3 region has the DNA TGTGCCAGCACTAGCCTGGGAAATACGCAGTATTTT. The genes are TRBV28 and TRBJ2-3; possible D gene TRBD2, 5 bases. The length of the CDR3 is 12 residues. Germline V gives CDR1 MDHEN, CDR2 SYDVKM. The ends were cut back, 7 bases at V and 7 bases at J, with 12 bases in the middle.

This clone was counted only a few times. The CDR3 reads CASSLTSGGAGEQFF. CDR3 DNA sequence: TGCGCCAGCAGCTTGACTAGCGGGGGGGCAGGTGAGCAGTTCTTC. This rearrangement joins TRBV5-1 to TRBJ2-1, with 13 bases fitting TRBD2. The germline V gene encodes CDR1 SGHRS and CDR2 YFSETQ. This CDR3 has 15 amino acids. Unmatched junction bases numbered 4, after V lost 1 base and J lost 9 bases.

The chain uses TRBV7-8 and TRBJ2-1; unclear D gene. Per germline, CDR1 SGHVS and CDR2 FQNEAQ. The V and J ends lost 5 bases and 4 bases respectively, with 21 bases between them. The CDR3 is made up of 17 amino acids. The CDR3 bases are TGTGCCAGCAGCCCGTTAATCGCTGAAGGAGTGTACAATGAGCAGTTCTTC. Translation: CASSPLIAEGVYNEQFF.

The rearrangement joins TRBV5-5 to TRBJ2-5; a possible D gene is TRBD2 (6 bases). With 1 base removed from V and 2 bases from J, the gap between germline ends came to 12 bases. Germline CDR1 is SGHKS and CDR2 is YYEKEE (reference sequence). The CDR3 has 15 amino acids. The CDR3 here is CASSLRGLIQETQYF. The CDR3 DNA sequence: TGTGCCAGCAGCTTGCGAGGACTAATTCAAGAGACCCAGTACTTC.

CDR3 nucleotides: TGTGCCAGCAGTGAACAGGGTCAGTGGGAGCAGTACTTC. It codes for CASSEQGQWEQYF. The V and J genes are TRBV6-1 and TRBJ2-7; tentatively, D is TRBD1 (5 bases). V was cut by 2 bases and J by 7 bases, with 12 bases left in between. The CDR3 runs 13 residues. CDR1 and CDR2 from the germline V gene are MNHNS and SASEGT.

The gene calls are TRBV28 and TRBJ2-3; 8 bases match TRBD2. Trimming took 4 bases from V and 3 from J; bases not matched to a gene: 15. CDR3 length equals 18 residues. The germline CDR1 and CDR2 sequences are MDHEN and SYDVKM. CDR3 bases: TGTGCCAGCAGTTCCCCAACGGCCCCGGGACTAGATACAGATACGCAGTATTTT. This sequence encodes CASSSPTAPGLDTDTQYF.

The chain is built from TRBV7-2 and TRBJ1-1; 7 nucleotides align to TRBD1. Losses at the gene ends were 5 bases for V and 4 bases for J; bases not matched to a gene: 10. The CDR3 length is 15 residues. Germline assignment: CDR1 SGHTA and CDR2 FQGNSA. In DNA form, the CDR3 reads TGTGCCAGCAGCCATATAGGGGGCCCGGCCACTGAAGCTTTCTTT. Translating gives CASSHIGGPATEAFF.

The chain carries TRBV28 and TRBJ2-3, with D possibly matching TRBD1 (5 bases). Germline V lookup: CDR1 MDHEN, CDR2 SYDVKM. V was trimmed by 8 bases and J by 1 base, leaving 13 bases between them. The CDR3 covers 14 residues. The CDR3 reads CASRVSRGTDTQYF. CDR3 nucleotide sequence: TGTGCCAGCCGCGTCAGCAGGGGCACAGATACGCAGTATTTT.

The chain uses TRBV11-2 and TRBJ2-3; TRBD2 agrees at 7 bases. The length of the CDR3 is 14 residues. Losses at the gene ends were 8 bases for V and 1 base for J; bases not matched to a gene: 6. Germline CDR1 SGHAT, CDR2 FQNNGV. The CDR3 region is CASETSPRTDTQYF. The CDR3 DNA follows: TGTGCCAGCGAGACTAGCCCGCGCACAGATACGCAGTATTTT.

The J gene is TRBJ2-1, the V gene TRBV11-2; 12 nucleotides agree with TRBD2. Germline V gene sequence: CDR1 SGHAT, CDR2 FQNNGV. V shed 1 base, J shed 6 bases, and the junction held 4 bases outside the gene matches. This CDR3 has 16 residues. The CDR3 here is CASSLVGTSGSNEQFF. The CDR3 nucleotides are TGTGCCAGCAGCTTAGTAGGGACTAGCGGGTCCAATGAGCAGTTCTTC.

The table lists this clone with a count of one. The chain couples TRBV4-3 to TRBJ1-1, with a tentative D call TRBD1 (6 bases). Germline-derived CDR1 and CDR2 are LGHNA and YSLEER. The CDR3 has 17 residues. The V end lost 0 bases, the J end lost 0 bases, and 14 bases lay between the germline ends. For the CDR3, the DNA is TGCGCCAGCAGCCAAGATTGGGGGCTGGCTATGAACACTGAAGCTTTCTTT. This gives the protein CASSQDWGLAMNTEAFF.

The chain carries TRBV10-3 and TRBJ1-1; D call uncertain. V was shortened by 8 bases and J by 1 base, with 14 bases between the two germline ends. The CDR3 has 14 residues. Germline CDR1 and CDR2: ENHRY and SYGVKD. In DNA, the CDR3 is TGTGCCATCTCGCCAGACATAACGAACACTGAAGCTTTCTTT. Its translation: CAISPDITNTEAFF.

This clone was seen once. The chain joins TRBV6-5 to TRBJ2-2, with 7 bases that match TRBD2. J lost 4 bases, V lost 5 bases, and 7 bases had no gene match. CDR3 size: 15 residues. From germline, CDR1 is MNHEY and CDR2 SVGAGI. The CDR3 nucleotides read TGTGCCAGCAGTCGCCGACTAGCCAGCACCGGGGAGCTGTTTTTT. Residues: CASSRRLASTGELFF.

The genes are TRBV28 and TRBJ2-7, with a possible D match to TRBD1 (6 bases). The CDR3 consists of 14 residues. Germline-derived CDR1 and CDR2 are MDHEN and SYDVKM. V gave up 7 bases and J gave up 1 base, with 14 bases separating them. The CDR3 sequence: CASKRTDRSYEQYF. CDR3 DNA: TGTGCCAGCAAAAGGACAGACCGTTCCTACGAGCAGTACTTC.

The V gene is TRBV27, the J gene TRBJ2-1, with TRBD2 matching over 7 bases. V gave up 6 bases and J gave up 0 bases; unmatched junction bases: 8. There are 16 residues in the CDR3. Germline CDR1 is MNHEY and CDR2 is SMNVEV (reference sequence). CDR3 nucleotides: TGTGCCAGCAGGAGAACAGCGGGAAGCTCCTACAATGAGCAGTTCTTC. Amino acids: CASRRTAGSSYNEQFF.

Regarding this clone: Other nucleotide sequences from this sample produce the same CDR3. J is TRBJ2-3 and V is TRBV9, with a possible D match to TRBD2 (6 bases). Trimming removed 2 bases at V and 4 bases at J, with 11 bases between. The length of the CDR3 is 14 residues. Germline V gene data show CDR1 as SGDLS and CDR2 as YYNGEE. CDR3 loop: CASSVRRGADTQYF. CDR3 DNA: TGTGCCAGCAGCGTTCGGAGGGGCGCAGATACGCAGTATTTT. Filled out from reference TRBV9 and TRBJ2-3, the complete variable domain reads DSGVTQTPKHLITATGQRVTLRCSPRSGDLSVYWYQQSLDQGLQFLIQYYNGEERAKGNILERFSAQQFPDLHSELNLSSLELGDSALYFCASSVRRGADTQYFGPGTRLTVL.